This entry describes one T cell receptor (beta chain). Evenly divided among several immunoSEQ plates was the genomic DNA of each subset. This table comes from immunoSEQ multiplex PCR, and its TCRdb copy is limited to in-frame clones, with some not included. The table records 2 million to 2.5 million clones, about 94% of them present only once. The CDR3 covers 16 residues. From germline, CDR1 is LNHDA and CDR2 SQIVND (reference sequence). V lost 5 bases to trimming and J lost 0 bases, with 17 bases between them. These data come from a study of shared clonotypes between healthy human individuals. The donors were adults (healthy and HIV-negative) with no recent acute infections or vaccinations. All donors were Caucasian adults living in Nashville, Tennessee.

This TCR was recovered from a man younger than 30 in good health. The chain is built from TRBV19 and TRBJ2-7, with D possibly being TRBD1 or TRBD2 (5 bases each). Sequencing was carried out using naive CD4+ T cells sorted from blood. The sample's subset: CD45RA+ positively selected. The CDR3 region has the DNA TGTGCCAGTAGTCTCGGGGCAGGGTCGAGCTCCTACGAGCAGTACTTC. Amino acids: CASSLGAGSSSYEQYF.